This T cell receptor (beta chain) was sequenced for a study of T cell responses to AZD1222 COVID-19 vaccine. Assay: immunoSEQ multiplex PCR; the TCRdb copy retains only in-frame clones and omits some. The sample carries around 100,000 clones, approximately 86% recorded once. CDR3 length: 15 amino acids. The V gene lost 6 bases and the J gene lost 6 bases, with 17 bases spanning the gap. Germline V CDR1 and CDR2: MNHEY, SVGAGI. The sequence came from an adult in good health. The chain uses TRBV6-5 and TRBJ2-2; D remains ambiguous. The specimen comprised peripheral blood, sampled on day 0 of AZD1222 vaccination. CDR3 sequence reads: CASRSQPRVPGELFF. CDR3 DNA: TGTGCCAGCAGGTCCCAGCCCCGGGTCCCCGGGGAGCTGTTTTTT.